This record looks at one T cell receptor beta chain sequence and its context. Only in-frame clones appear in the TCRdb table, and some are missing; sequencing was by immunoSEQ multiplex PCR. This table holds a few hundred thousand clones, roughly 87% found once. The CDR3 totals 13 residues. V shed 5 bases and J 4 bases; nucleotides not matched to a gene: 1. Looked up from germline, CDR1 is MNHEY and CDR2 is SVGAGI. The data stem from a study of blood T cell repertoires in COVID-19. For the study at large: Sites in the United States, Italy and Spain provided acute and convalescent COVID-19 samples.

V and J are TRBV6-5 and TRBJ1-4; TRBD1 matches 7 bases. Sequencing used peripheral blood. This sequence was found in a man aged 18 to 29 with active or convalescent COVID-19. CDR3 sequence (DNA): TGTGCCAGCAGTCGACAGGGTAATGAAAAACTGTTTTTT. Its translation is CASSRQGNEKLFF.